A selection of T cell receptor beta chains follows, all from one sample in a study of blood T cell repertoires in COVID-19. TCRdb keeps only in-frame clones here, not all; method: immunoSEQ multiplex PCR. The sample contains fewer than 300,000 clones, roughly 88% of which appear only once. The sample comprised PBMCs or T cells enriched from blood (not recorded which). The receptors were sampled from a woman between 40 and 55 years old with acute COVID-19. The CDR3 runs from the conserved cysteine through the conserved F or W. A D gene is named only where the DNA matches it firmly. A clone size is listed for some rows: how often the clone was seen (once, few, many), or a class if it is expanded.

j_call clone_size d_call v_call cdr3_aa cdr3_nt
TRBJ2-1 - - TRBV10-3 CAISAESSYNEQFF TGTGCCATCAGTGCGGAGAGCTCCTACAATGAGCAGTTCTTC
TRBJ2-1 - - TRBV28 CATKPEAGRYNEQFF TGTGCCACCAAACCCGAGGCGGGAAGGTACAATGAGCAGTTCTTC
TRBJ1-6 - - TRBV30 CAWRRDGGSPLHF TGTGCCTGGAGAAGGGACGGGGGTTCACCCCTCCACTTT
TRBJ1-1 - TRBD1 TRBV5-1 CASSPGRGHAEAFF TGCGCCAGCAGCCCAGGCAGGGGGCACGCTGAAGCTTTCTTT
TRBJ1-5 - - TRBV28 CASTPRDLYSNQPQHF TGTGCCAGCACCCCCCGGGACTTATATAGCAATCAGCCCCAGCATTTT
TRBJ2-2 - - TRBV12-3/TRBV12-4 CASSPRQSKLFF TGTGCCAGCAGTCCGAGACAGAGTAAGCTGTTTTTT
TRBJ2-2 - - TRBV11-2 CASGTQRTGELFF TGTGCCAGCGGGACTCAGCGGACCGGGGAGCTGTTTTTT
TRBJ2-5 - - TRBV6-5 CASSYSAGGETQYF TGTGCCAGCAGTTACTCTGCGGGTGGGGAGACCCAGTACTTC
TRBJ1-2 - - TRBV28 CASSPLGRDDYGYTF TGTGCCAGCAGCCCTCTCGGCAGGGATGACTATGGCTACACCTTC
TRBJ1-3 - TRBD1 TRBV7-9 CASSFWQGAYGNTIYF TGTGCCAGCAGCTTCTGGCAGGGGGCTTATGGAAACACCATATATTTT
TRBJ1-2 - TRBD1 TRBV7-8 CASSLRFGGQDANYGYTF TGTGCCAGCAGCTTAAGGTTCGGGGGACAGGACGCTAACTATGGCTACACCTTC
TRBJ2-3 few TRBD2 TRBV11-2 CASSPTPGLGTDTQYF TGTGCCAGCAGCCCGACCCCGGGACTAGGGACAGATACGCAGTATTTT
TRBJ1-5 - - TRBV19 CASKGTGPFYQPQHF TGTGCCAGTAAAGGGACTGGGCCCTTCTATCAGCCCCAGCATTTT
TRBJ2-3 - - TRBV3-1/TRBV3-2 CASSPRAVTDTQYF TGTGCCAGCAGCCCTCGTGCGGTCACAGATACGCAGTATTTT
TRBJ1-1 once TRBD1 TRBV18 CASSPRQGVDTEAFF TGTGCCAGCTCACCAAGACAGGGAGTAGACACTGAAGCTTTCTTT
TRBJ1-5 - - TRBV19 CASSSPQNSNQPQHF TGTGCCAGTAGCTCCCCCCAGAATAGCAATCAGCCCCAGCATTTT
TRBJ1-1 - TRBD1 TRBV5-1 CASKPGQGSMNTEAFF TGCGCCAGTAAGCCGGGACAGGGGTCCATGAACACTGAAGCTTTCTTT
TRBJ2-5 - TRBD1 TRBV5-8 CASSSRDRVGETQYF TGTGCCAGCAGCTCCCGGGACAGGGTGGGAGAGACCCAGTACTTC
TRBJ2-5 - TRBD2 TRBV5-1 CASSSPGLAGRAETQYF TGCGCCAGCAGCTCACCGGGACTAGCGGGAAGGGCGGAGACCCAGTACTTC
TRBJ2-5 - TRBD1 TRBV28 CASSSPTGGQETQYF TGTGCCAGCAGTTCTCCTACAGGGGGCCAAGAGACCCAGTACTTC
TRBJ2-1 - - TRBV6-1 CASSEGGRYDEQFF TGTGCCAGCAGTGAAGGGGGGCGGTACGATGAGCAGTTCTTC
TRBJ1-4 few TRBD1 TRBV5-1 CASSLGDRVQPLEKLFF TGCGCCAGCAGCTTAGGAGACAGGGTGCAACCTCTGGAAAAACTGTTTTTT
TRBJ1-4 - TRBD1 TRBV19 CASSIGGQESNLNEKLFF TGTGCCAGTAGTATAGGGGGACAGGAATCCAACCTAAATGAAAAACTGTTTTTT
TRBJ1-1 - TRBD1 TRBV10-2 CASRRQGNTEAFF TGCGCCAGCAGAAGACAGGGTAACACTGAAGCTTTCTTT
TRBJ1-4 - - TRBV18 CASSRRQMNEKLFF TGTGCCAGCTCCCGGCGGCAGATGAATGAAAAACTGTTTTTT
TRBJ2-7 - TRBD2 TRBV28 CASSQGLAGSYEQYF TGTGCCAGCAGTCAAGGGCTAGCGGGCTCCTACGAGCAGTACTTC
TRBJ2-6 - - TRBV30 CAWDRSGANVLTF TGTGCCTGGGACAGGTCTGGGGCCAACGTCCTGACTTTC
TRBJ1-6 - - TRBV2 CASSAQGLNNSPLHF TGTGCCAGCTCTGCCCAGGGATTAAATAATTCACCCCTCCACTTT
TRBJ2-1 - TRBD1 TRBV18 CASSSIPAITQGAGEQFF TGTGCCAGCTCTTCGATTCCCGCTATTACGCAGGGGGCGGGTGAGCAGTTCTTC